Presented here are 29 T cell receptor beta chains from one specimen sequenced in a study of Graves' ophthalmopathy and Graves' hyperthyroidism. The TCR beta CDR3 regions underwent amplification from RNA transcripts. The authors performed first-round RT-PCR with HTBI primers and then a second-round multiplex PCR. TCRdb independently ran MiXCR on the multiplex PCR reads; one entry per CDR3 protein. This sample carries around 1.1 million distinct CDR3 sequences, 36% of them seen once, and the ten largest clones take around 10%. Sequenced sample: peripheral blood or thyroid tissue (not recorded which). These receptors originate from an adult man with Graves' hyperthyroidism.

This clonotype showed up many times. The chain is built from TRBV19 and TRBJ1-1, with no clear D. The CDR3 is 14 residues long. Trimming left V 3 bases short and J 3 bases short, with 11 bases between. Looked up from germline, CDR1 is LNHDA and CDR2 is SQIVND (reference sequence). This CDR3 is CASSIEVLDTEAFF. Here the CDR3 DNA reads TGTGCCAGTAGTATTGAGGTTTTGGACACTGAAGCTTTCTTT. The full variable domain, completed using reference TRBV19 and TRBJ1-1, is DGGITQSPKYLFRKEGQNVTLSCEQNLNHDAMYWYRQDPGQGLRLIYYSQIVNDFQKGDIAEGYSVSREKKESFPLTVTSAQKNPTAFYLCASSIEVLDTEAFFGQGTRLTVV.

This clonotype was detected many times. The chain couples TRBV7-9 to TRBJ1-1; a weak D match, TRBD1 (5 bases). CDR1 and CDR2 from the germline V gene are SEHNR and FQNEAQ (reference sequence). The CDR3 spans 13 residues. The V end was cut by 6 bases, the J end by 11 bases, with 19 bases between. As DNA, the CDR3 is TGTGCCAGCAGTTTTGCAGGGAAAAACGAGGCTTTCTTT. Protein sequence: CASSFAGKNEAFF.

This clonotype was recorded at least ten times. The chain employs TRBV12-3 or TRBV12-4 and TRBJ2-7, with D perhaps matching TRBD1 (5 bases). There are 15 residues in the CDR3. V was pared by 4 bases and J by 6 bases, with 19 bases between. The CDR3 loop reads CASSYPRGIHCEQYF. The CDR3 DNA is TGTGCCAGCAGTTACCCAAGGGGTATCCACTGCGAGCAGTACTTC.

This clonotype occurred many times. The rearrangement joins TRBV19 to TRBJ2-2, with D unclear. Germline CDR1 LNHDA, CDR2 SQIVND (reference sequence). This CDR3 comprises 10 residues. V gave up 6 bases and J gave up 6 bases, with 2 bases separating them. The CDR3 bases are TGTGCCAGTAGGGCCGGGGAGCTGTTTTTT. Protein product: CASRAGELFF.

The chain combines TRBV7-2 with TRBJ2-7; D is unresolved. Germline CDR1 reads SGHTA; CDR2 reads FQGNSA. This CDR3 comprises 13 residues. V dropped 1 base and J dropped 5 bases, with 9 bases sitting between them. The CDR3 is CASSLVELDEQYF. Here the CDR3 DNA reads TGTGCCAGCAGCTTAGTTGAATTGGACGAGCAGTACTTC.

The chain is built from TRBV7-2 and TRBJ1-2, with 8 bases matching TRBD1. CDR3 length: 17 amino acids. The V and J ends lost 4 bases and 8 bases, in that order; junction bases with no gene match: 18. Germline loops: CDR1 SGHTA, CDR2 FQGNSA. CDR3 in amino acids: CASSSRGGTGQAGGYTF. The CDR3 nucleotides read TGTGCCAGCAGCTCCCGGGGGGGTACGGGACAGGCAGGAGGCTACACCTTC.

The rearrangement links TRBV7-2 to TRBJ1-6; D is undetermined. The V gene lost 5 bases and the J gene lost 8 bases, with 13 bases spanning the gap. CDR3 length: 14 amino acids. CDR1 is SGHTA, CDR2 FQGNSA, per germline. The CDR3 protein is CASSLVGRDSPLHF. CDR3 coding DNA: TGTGCCAGCAGCCTTGTCGGACGAGATTCACCCCTCCACTTT.

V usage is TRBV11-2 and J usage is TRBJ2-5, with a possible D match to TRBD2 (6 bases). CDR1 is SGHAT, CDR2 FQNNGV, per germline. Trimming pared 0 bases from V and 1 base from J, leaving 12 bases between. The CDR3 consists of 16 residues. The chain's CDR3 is CASSLEGAGSQETQYF. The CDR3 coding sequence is TGTGCCAGCAGCTTAGAAGGGGCGGGGTCCCAAGAGACCCAGTACTTC.

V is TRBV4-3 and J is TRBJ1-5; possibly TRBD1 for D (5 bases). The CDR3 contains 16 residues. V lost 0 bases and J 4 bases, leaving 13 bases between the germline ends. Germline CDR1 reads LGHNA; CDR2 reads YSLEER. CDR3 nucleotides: TGCGCCAGCAGCCAAGATCGGGCAGGGCTAAATCAGCCCCAGCATTTT. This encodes CASSQDRAGLNQPQHF.

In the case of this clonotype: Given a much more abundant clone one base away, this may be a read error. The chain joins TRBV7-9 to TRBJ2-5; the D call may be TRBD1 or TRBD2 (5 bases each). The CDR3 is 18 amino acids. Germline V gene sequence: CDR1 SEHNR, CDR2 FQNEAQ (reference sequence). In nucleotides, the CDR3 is TGTGCCAGCAGCTCTTCGTTTGTTAGGGGACGGTACCAAGAGGCCCAGTACTTC. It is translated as CASSSSFVRGRYQEAQYF.

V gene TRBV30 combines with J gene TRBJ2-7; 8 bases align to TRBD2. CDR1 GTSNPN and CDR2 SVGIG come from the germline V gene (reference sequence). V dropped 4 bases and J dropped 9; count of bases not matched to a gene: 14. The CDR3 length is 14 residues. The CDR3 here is CAWNAPSGGSGQYF. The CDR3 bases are TGTGCCTGGAACGCGCCCAGCGGGGGCAGCGGGCAGTACTTC.

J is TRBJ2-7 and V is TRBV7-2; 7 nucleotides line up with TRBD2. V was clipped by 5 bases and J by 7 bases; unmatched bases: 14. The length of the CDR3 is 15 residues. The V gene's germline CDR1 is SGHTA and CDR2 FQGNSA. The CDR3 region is CASSRQRESSGEQYF. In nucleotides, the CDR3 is TGTGCCAGCAGCCGGCAGCGGGAAAGCTCTGGAGAGCAGTACTTC.

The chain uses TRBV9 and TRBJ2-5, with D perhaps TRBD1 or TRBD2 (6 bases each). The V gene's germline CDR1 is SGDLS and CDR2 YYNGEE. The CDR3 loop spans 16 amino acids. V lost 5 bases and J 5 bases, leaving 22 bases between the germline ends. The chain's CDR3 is CASSRQGRQAGETQYF. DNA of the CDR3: TGTGCCAGCAGTCGCCAGGGGAGGCAGGCGGGGGAGACCCAGTACTTC.

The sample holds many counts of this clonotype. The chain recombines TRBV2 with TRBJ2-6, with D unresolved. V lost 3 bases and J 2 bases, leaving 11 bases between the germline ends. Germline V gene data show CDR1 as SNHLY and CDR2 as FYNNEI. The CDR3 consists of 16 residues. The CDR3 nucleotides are TGTGCCAGCAGTGATTCGATCCGGGCTGGGGCCAACGTCCTGACTTTC. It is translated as CASSDSIRAGANVLTF.

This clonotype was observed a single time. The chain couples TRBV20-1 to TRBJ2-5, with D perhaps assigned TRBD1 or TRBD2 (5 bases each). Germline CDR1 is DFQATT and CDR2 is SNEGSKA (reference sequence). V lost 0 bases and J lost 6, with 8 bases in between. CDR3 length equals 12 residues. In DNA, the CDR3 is TGCAGTGCTAGAGATCGGGGACAGACCCAGTACTTC. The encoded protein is CSARDRGQTQYF.

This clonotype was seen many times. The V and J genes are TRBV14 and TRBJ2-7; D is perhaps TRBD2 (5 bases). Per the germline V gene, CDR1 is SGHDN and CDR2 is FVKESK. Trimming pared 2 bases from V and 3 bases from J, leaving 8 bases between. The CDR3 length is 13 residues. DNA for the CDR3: TGTGCCAGCAGCCAAAGACTACTCTACGAGCAGTACTTC. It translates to CASSQRLLYEQYF.

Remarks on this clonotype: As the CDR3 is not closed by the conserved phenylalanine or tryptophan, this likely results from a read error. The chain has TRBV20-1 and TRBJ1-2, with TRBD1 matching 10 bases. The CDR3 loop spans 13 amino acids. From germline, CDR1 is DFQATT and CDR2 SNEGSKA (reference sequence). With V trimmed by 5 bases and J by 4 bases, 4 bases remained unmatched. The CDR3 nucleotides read TGCAGTGCTGGGACAGGGGACTTCTATGGCTACACCCTC. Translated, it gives CSAGTGDFYGYTL.

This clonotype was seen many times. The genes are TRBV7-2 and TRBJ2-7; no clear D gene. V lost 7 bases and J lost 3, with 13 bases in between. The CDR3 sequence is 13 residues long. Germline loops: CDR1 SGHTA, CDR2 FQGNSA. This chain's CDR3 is CASTTTVGYEQYF. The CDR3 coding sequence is TGTGCCAGCACCACTACTGTCGGCTACGAGCAGTACTTC.

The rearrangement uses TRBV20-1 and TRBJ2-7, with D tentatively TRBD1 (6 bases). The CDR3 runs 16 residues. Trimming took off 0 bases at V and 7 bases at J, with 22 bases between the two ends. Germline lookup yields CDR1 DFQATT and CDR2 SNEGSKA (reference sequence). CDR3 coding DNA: TGCAGTGCTAGAGAAGACGAGAACGGGGACACCTGGGAGCAGTACTTC. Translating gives CSAREDENGDTWEQYF.

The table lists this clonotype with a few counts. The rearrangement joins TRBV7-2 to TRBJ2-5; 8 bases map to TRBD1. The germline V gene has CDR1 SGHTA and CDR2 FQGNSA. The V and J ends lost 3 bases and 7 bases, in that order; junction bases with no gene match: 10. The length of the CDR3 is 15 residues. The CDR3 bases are TGTGCCAGCAGCTTGGGGACAGGTGGAGCGATGACCCAGTACTTC. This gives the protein CASSLGTGGAMTQYF.

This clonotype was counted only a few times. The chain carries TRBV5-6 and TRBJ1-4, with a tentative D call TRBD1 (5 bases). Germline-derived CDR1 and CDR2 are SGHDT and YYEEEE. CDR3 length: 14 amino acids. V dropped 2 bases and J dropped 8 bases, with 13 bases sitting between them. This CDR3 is CASSLGAGHEKLFF. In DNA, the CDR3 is TGTGCCAGCAGCTTAGGGGCAGGGCACGAAAAACTGTTTTTT.

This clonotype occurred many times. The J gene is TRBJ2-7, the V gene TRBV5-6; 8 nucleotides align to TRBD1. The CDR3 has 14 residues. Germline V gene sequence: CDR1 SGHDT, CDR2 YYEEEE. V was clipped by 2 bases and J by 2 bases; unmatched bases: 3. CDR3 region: CASSFGRGPYEQYF. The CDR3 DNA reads TGTGCCAGCAGCTTCGGCAGGGGGCCCTACGAGCAGTACTTC.

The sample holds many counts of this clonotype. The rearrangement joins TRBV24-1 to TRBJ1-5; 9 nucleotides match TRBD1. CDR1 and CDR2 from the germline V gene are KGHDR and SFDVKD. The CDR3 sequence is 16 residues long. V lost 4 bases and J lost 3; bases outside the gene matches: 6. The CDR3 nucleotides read TGTGCCACCAGTGACAAACAGGGGGCCCCCAATCAGCCCCAGCATTTT. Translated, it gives CATSDKQGAPNQPQHF.

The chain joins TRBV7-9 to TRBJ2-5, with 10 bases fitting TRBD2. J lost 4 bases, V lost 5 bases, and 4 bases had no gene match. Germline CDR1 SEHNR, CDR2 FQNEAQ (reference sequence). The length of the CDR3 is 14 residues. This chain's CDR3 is CASSRSGRTETQYF. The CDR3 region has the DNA TGTGCCAGCAGCCGTAGCGGGAGGACAGAGACCCAGTACTTC.

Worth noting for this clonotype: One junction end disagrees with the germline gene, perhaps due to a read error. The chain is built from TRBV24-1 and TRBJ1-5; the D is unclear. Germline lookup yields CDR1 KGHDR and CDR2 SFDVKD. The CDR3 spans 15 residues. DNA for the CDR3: TGTGCCAGCAGTGGCTGGGGAGCCCGCAATCAGCCCCAGCATTTT. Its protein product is CASSGWGARNQPQHF.

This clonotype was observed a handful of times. The CDR3 DNA follows: TGCGCCAGCAGCCAAGAGGGACATCCTCGGGCCTACGAGCAGTACTTC. It encodes CASSQEGHPRAYEQYF. The rearrangement joins TRBV4-1 to TRBJ2-7; tentatively, D is TRBD1 (6 bases). V lost 0 bases and J lost 2, with 14 bases in between. The length of the CDR3 is 16 residues. Germline V gene lookup returns CDR1 MGHRA and CDR2 YSYEKL.

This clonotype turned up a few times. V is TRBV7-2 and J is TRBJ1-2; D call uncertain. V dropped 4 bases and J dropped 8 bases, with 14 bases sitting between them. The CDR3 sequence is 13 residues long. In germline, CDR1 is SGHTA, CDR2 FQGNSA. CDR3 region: CASSYPRTGGYTF. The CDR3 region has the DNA TGTGCCAGCAGCTACCCGAGGACTGGGGGCTACACCTTC.

In DNA form, the CDR3 reads TGCGCCAGCAGTGCGGGACAGAAACCTTACGAGCAGTACTTC. This gives the protein CASSAGQKPYEQYF. This rearrangement joins TRBV10-2 to TRBJ2-7; 7 nucleotides match TRBD1. Germline CDR1 WSHSY, CDR2 SAAADI. Unmatched junction bases numbered 7, after V lost 4 bases and J lost 4 bases. The CDR3 consists of 14 residues.

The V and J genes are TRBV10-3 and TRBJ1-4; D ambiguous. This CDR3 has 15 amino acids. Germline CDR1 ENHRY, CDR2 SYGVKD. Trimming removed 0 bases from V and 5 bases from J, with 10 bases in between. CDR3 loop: CAISESRQLNEKLFF. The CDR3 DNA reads TGTGCCATCAGTGAGTCGCGGCAGCTCAATGAAAAACTGTTTTTT.